The rows below give T cell receptor beta chains drawn from one sample of a study of blood T cells in healthy people across ages. Each CDR3 protein gets one entry after TCRdb re-called the 5' RACE reads with MiXCR. The data show 1.5 million to 2 million distinct CDR3 sequences, 30% to 40% seen once. The sequenced sample consisted of blood. The receptors were sampled from a young woman in good health. CDR3s include the opening cysteine and the closing phenylalanine or tryptophan. The order of the fields is CDR3 length, J gene, clone size, D gene, V gene, CDR3 DNA, CDR3 protein. D genes are given only for firm matches. The size of a clone is reported for some rows only, either as once, few or many, or as a class for expanded clones.

14 | TRBJ1-1 | many | . | TRBV7-2 | TGTGCCAGCAGCTTAATGGCGTTGAACACTGAAGCTTTCTTT | CASSLMALNTEAFF
18 | TRBJ2-5 | few | TRBD2 | TRBV19 | TGTGCCAGTAGTATAGATGTCGGCGTAGCGGGAGGACAAGAGACCCAGTACTTC | CASSIDVGVAGGQETQYF
15 | TRBJ1-5 | many | TRBD1 | TRBV4-1 | TGCGCCAGCAGCCAAGGACAGGGGGGGGGTCAGCCCCAGCATTTT | CASSQGQGGGQPQHF
14 | TRBJ1-2 | . | TRBD1 | TRBV20-1 | TGCAGTGCTGCCGGACAGGGCGTAAACTATGGCTACACCTTC | CSAAGQGVNYGYTF
12 | TRBJ1-4 | . | . | TRBV4-2 | TGTGCCAGCAGCCACAGCCCGGAAAAACTGTTTTTT | CASSHSPEKLFF
16 | TRBJ1-4 | . | . | TRBV5-1 | TGCGCCAGCAAACGGCAGCAGTTTGCGGATGGTGAAAAACTGTTTTTT | CASKRQQFADGEKLFF
16 | TRBJ2-3 | . | TRBD1 | TRBV5-1 | TGCGCCAGCAGCTCACAGGGGGCGAGGAGCACAGATACGCAGTATTTT | CASSSQGARSTDTQYF
15 | TRBJ2-1 | many | TRBD2 | TRBV7-2 | TGTGCCAGCAGCTTATCTAGCGGGGGGTACAATGAGCAGTTCTTC | CASSLSSGGYNEQFF
15 | TRBJ2-1 | . | TRBD1 | TRBV10-3 | TGTGCCATATACCCCGGACAGGGGGGGTACGGTGAGCAGTTCTTC | CAIYPGQGGYGEQFF
13 | TRBJ2-1 | . | TRBD1 | TRBV5-1 | TGCGCCAGCAGCTCCGGACAGGTCAGTGAGCAGTTCTTC | CASSSGQVSEQFF
13 | TRBJ2-3 | . | TRBD1 | TRBV20-1 | TGCAGTGCTACGACAGGGAACACAGATACGCAGTATTTT | CSATTGNTDTQYF